Listed here are 20 T cell receptor beta chains from one sample, sequenced in a study of cytomegalovirus exposure and HLA in healthy donors. PCR was performed using 60 Vbeta and 13 Jbeta primers. Some clones are missing from TCRdb's copy, which holds only in-frame ones; the method was immunoSEQ multiplex PCR. The sample holds roughly 58,000 clones, 65% to 90% seen once. Sequenced: PBMCs. These receptors were taken from a human donor in good health.

This clone turned up a few times. The V and J genes are TRBV9 and TRBJ1-2, with D maybe TRBD1 (5 bases). V was pared by 0 bases and J by 2 bases, with 11 bases between. From germline, CDR1 is SGDLS and CDR2 YYNGEE. The CDR3 loop spans 15 amino acids. CDR3 amino acids: CASSVVAGSNYGYTF. CDR3 in DNA: TGTGCCAGCAGCGTAGTGGCAGGGTCGAACTATGGCTACACCTTC.

The V gene is TRBV5-1, the J gene TRBJ2-5, with 8 bases matching TRBD2. The CDR3 totals 14 residues. From germline, CDR1 is SGHRS and CDR2 YFSETQ. With 4 bases clipped from V and 2 bases from J, the junction kept 4 bases outside the gene matches. CDR3 amino acids: CASSLTSGQETQYF. The CDR3 DNA is TGCGCCAGCAGCCTCACTAGCGGTCAAGAGACCCAGTACTTC.

This clone was observed a handful of times. V is TRBV27 and J is TRBJ1-1; D ambiguous. V lost 5 bases and J lost 0, with 7 bases in between. Looked up from germline, CDR1 is MNHEY and CDR2 is SMNVEV (reference sequence). The CDR3 length is 13 residues. This chain's CDR3 is CASSPELNTEAFF. The CDR3, as DNA: TGTGCCAGCAGTCCCGAGCTGAACACTGAAGCTTTCTTT.

Worth noting for this clone: An end of the junction does not agree with germline; a read error may underlie this. The chain has TRBV10-1 and TRBJ1-1, with D possibly matching TRBD1 (5 bases). The CDR3 has 13 amino acids. Germline CDR1 and CDR2: WNHNN and SYGVQD (reference sequence). The DNA for the CDR3 is TGCGCCAGCAGTAGGGGCGTGAACTCTGAAGCTTTCTTT. Its translation is CASSRGVNSEAFF.

The V and J genes are TRBV2 and TRBJ2-5; TRBD2 is a possible D gene (5 bases). The V gene lost 1 base and the J gene lost 5 bases, with 8 bases spanning the gap. CDR3 length: 13 amino acids. Germline V gene sequence: CDR1 SNHLY, CDR2 FYNNEI. The CDR3 region is CASSEGGRETQYF. Here the CDR3 DNA reads TGTGCCAGCAGTGAAGGCGGGCGGGAGACCCAGTACTTC.

The chain carries TRBV21-1 and TRBJ1-2; the DNA was not compared with TRBD1, the D call given in the table. TRBV21-1 is termed a pseudogene. The CDR3 totals 13 residues. CDR3 coding DNA: TGTGCCAGCAGCAAAGCCAGGGATTACGGCTACACCTTC. It is translated as CASSKARDYGYTF.

Comments on this clone: The junction does not match germline at one end; this may be a read error. CDR3 coding DNA: TGTGCCAGCAGTGAGTTTGTTCCGGCTCTAGCGATAGGGTGTTCCGCCTCTTCCACAGATACGCAGTATTTT. Protein: CASSEFVPALAIGCSASSTDTQYF. The chain has TRBV10-2 and TRBJ2-3; perhaps TRBD2 as D (6 bases). Per the germline V gene, CDR1 is WSHSY and CDR2 is SAAADI. This CDR3 region has 24 residues.

This clone was picked up one time. V usage is TRBV4-3 and J usage is TRBJ2-7; D gene uncertain. In germline, CDR1 is LGHNA, CDR2 YSLEER. V was clipped by 0 bases and J by 0 bases, with 6 bases between them. The CDR3 totals 14 residues. CDR3 loop: CASSQELSSYEQYF. Written as DNA, the CDR3 is TGCGCCAGCAGCCAAGAACTAAGCTCCTACGAGCAGTACTTC.

This clone was seen just once. The genes are TRBV28 and TRBJ1-1; possible D gene TRBD1, 5 bases. V lost 4 bases, J lost 4 bases, and 13 bases lay in between. The V gene's germline CDR1 is MDHEN and CDR2 SYDVKM. This CDR3 spans 14 amino acids. CDR3 DNA sequence: TGTGCCAGCAGTTATCCGCCAGGGTTCACTGAAGCTTTCTTT. Amino acid sequence: CASSYPPGFTEAFF.

The chain carries TRBV18 and TRBJ2-7; TRBD1 matches 8 bases. This CDR3 is built from 14 residues. Trimming cost V 3 bases and J 5 bases; bases outside gene matches: 6. CDR1 KGHSH and CDR2 LQKENI come from the germline V gene. CDR3 in DNA: TGTGCCAGCTCACCGCAGACAGGGGTCGACGAGCAGTACTTC. This encodes CASSPQTGVDEQYF.

The V gene is TRBV19, the J gene TRBJ2-3; TRBD2 is a possible D gene (6 bases). Trimming stripped 6 bases from V and 1 base from J, with 11 bases between. The germline CDR1 and CDR2 sequences are LNHDA and SQIVND (reference sequence). The CDR3 spans 14 residues. The CDR3 region is CASRGTPGTDTQYF. In DNA form, the CDR3 reads TGTGCCAGTAGAGGGACTCCTGGCACAGATACGCAGTATTTT.

This clone was detected only once. The V gene is TRBV9, the J gene TRBJ2-3, with 7 nucleotides matching TRBD2. This CDR3 spans 16 amino acids. Trimming cost V 4 bases and J 3 bases; bases outside gene matches: 11. From germline, CDR1 is SGDLS and CDR2 YYNGEE. The CDR3 protein is CASSPRRGSGTDTQYF. DNA for the CDR3: TGTGCCAGCAGCCCCCGACGCGGGAGTGGGACAGATACGCAGTATTTT.

There are a few counts of this clone. The chain links TRBV11-3 to TRBJ2-3; 16 bases line up with TRBD2. V was clipped by 5 bases and J by 5 bases; unmatched bases: 4. The germline V gene encodes CDR1 SGHNT and CDR2 YENEEA. The CDR3 is 16 amino acids. The CDR3 loop reads CASSKGTSGRVDTQYF. The DNA of the CDR3 is TGTGCCAGCAGCAAAGGGACTAGCGGGAGGGTAGATACGCAGTATTTT.

A few counts support this clone. V usage is TRBV7-2 and J usage is TRBJ2-7; D perhaps matches TRBD2 (5 bases). This CDR3 region has 14 residues. Trimming pared 4 bases from V and 2 bases from J, leaving 12 bases between. Germline-derived CDR1 and CDR2 are SGHTA and FQGNSA. The CDR3 nucleotides are TGTGCCAGCAGCTCTCGGGGAGAGACCTACGAGCAGTACTTC. Translation gives CASSSRGETYEQYF.

This clone was seen a handful of times. The genes are TRBV5-6 and TRBJ1-4; possible D gene TRBD1, 6 bases. This CDR3 spans 17 amino acids. CDR1 and CDR2 from the germline V gene are SGHDT and YYEEEE. Trimming left V 4 bases short and J 0 bases short, with 16 bases between. CDR3 in DNA: TGTGCCAGCAGCCAACAGGGTCGAGTTTCAACTAATGAAAAACTGTTTTTT. Protein: CASSQQGRVSTNEKLFF.

V and J are TRBV4-2 and TRBJ1-1; TRBD1 agrees at 7 bases. V was clipped by 1 base and J by 11 bases; unmatched bases: 10. Germline CDR1 LGHNA, CDR2 YNFKEQ. This CDR3 has 14 amino acids. The CDR3 bases are TGTGCCAGCAGCCAAGGCGGACAGGCTTTAGACGCTTTCTTT. Translating gives CASSQGGQALDAFF.

The chain carries TRBV7-2 and TRBJ2-1, with a weak D call TRBD2 (6 bases). Trimming pared 4 bases from V and 5 bases from J, leaving 15 bases between. The germline gives CDR1 SGHTA, CDR2 FQGNSA. This CDR3 contains 15 residues. CDR3 nucleotides: TGTGCCAGCAGCTCCAGAGGCCTAGCGAACAATGAGCAGTTCTTC. Translated, it gives CASSSRGLANNEQFF.

The rearrangement joins TRBV6-5 to TRBJ2-5, with D perhaps matching TRBD1 (5 bases). Looked up from germline, CDR1 is MNHEY and CDR2 is SVGAGI. V dropped 5 bases and J dropped 5 bases, with 12 bases sitting between them. CDR3 length equals 13 residues. CDR3 in DNA: TGTGCCAGCAGTCCCCCGCAGGGCGAGACCCAGTACTTC. This translates into CASSPPQGETQYF.

V and J are TRBV7-6 and TRBJ1-6; tentatively, D is TRBD1 (6 bases). V gave up 5 bases and J gave up 2 bases, with 10 bases separating them. This CDR3 is built from 15 residues. Germline V CDR1 and CDR2: SGHVS, FNYEAQ. The CDR3: CASSDRQTYNSPLHF. In nucleotides, the CDR3 is TGTGCCAGCAGCGACAGGCAAACCTATAATTCACCCCTCCACTTT.

This chain connects TRBV28 to TRBJ2-5; TRBD2 matches at 9 bases. CDR1 and CDR2 (germline): MDHEN, SYDVKM. The V gene end was trimmed by 8 bases and the J gene end by 5 bases; junction bases not matched to a gene: 18. This CDR3 region has 17 residues. Here the CDR3 DNA reads TGTGCCAGCCGATCCGAGCGAAATAGCGGGAGTCCTGAGACCCAGTACTTC. Protein: CASRSERNSGSPETQYF.